This T cell receptor beta chain was observed in a study of control samples from healthy donors and cancer patients. This CDR3 contains 13 residues. The germline V gene encodes CDR1 SEHNR and CDR2 FQNEAQ (reference sequence). V was shortened by 5 bases and J by 4 bases, with 11 bases between the two germline ends. Clones were read by immunoSEQ multiplex PCR, and TCRdb kept only the in-frame ones, dropping some. The sample consists of about 160,000 clones, roughly 89% of them appearing once. The J gene is TRBJ1-2, the V gene TRBV7-9; possible D gene TRBD1, 6 bases. This receptor was obtained from a man aged 30 to 39 in good health. Sequencing was performed on blood. The CDR3 DNA is TGTGCCAGCAGCACAGGGCCCGTCTATGGCTACACCTTC. Residues: CASSTGPVYGYTF.